A selection of T cell receptor beta chains follows, all from one sample in a study of T cell changes during pregnancy in multiple sclerosis. Assay used: immunoSEQ multiplex PCR; TCRdb lists only in-frame clones, some missing. The sample includes approximately 27,000 clones, around nine tenths of them seen just once. Sequenced material: CD8+ T cells from peripheral blood mononuclear cells, taken before pregnancy. Receptor source: a female donor with multiple sclerosis, enrolled in a pregnancy study. The CDR3 runs from the conserved cysteine through the conserved F or W. Fields, in order: J gene, D gene, V gene, clone size, CDR3 length, CDR3 DNA, CDR3 protein. A D gene is named only where the DNA matches it firmly. Clone size is not always given. Where it is, it says once, few, many or a class for expanded clones.

>TRBJ1-1|TRBD1|TRBV19|NA|15
TGTGCCAGTAGTCCCGGAAGGACAGGGGACCCTGAAGCTTTCTTT
CASSPGRTGDPEAFF
>TRBJ1-2|NA|TRBV16|NA|17
TGTGCCAGCAGCCAAGGAGGTTTCCTTACCCGAAACTATGGCTACACCTTC
CASSQGGFLTRNYGYTF
>TRBJ2-3|TRBD1|TRBV9|NA|15
TGTGCCAGCAGCCCAATGACAGGGCCAAGGGATACGCAGTATTTT
CASSPMTGPRDTQYF
>TRBJ1-4|NA|TRBV27|NA|14
TGTGCCAGCAGTTTACGGGGGGTTCACGAAAAACTGTTTTTT
CASSLRGVHEKLFF
>TRBJ2-7|TRBD2|TRBV30|NA|14
TGTGCCTGGAGTCAGTCTAGCGGGCCCGGGGAGCAGTACTTC
CAWSQSSGPGEQYF
>TRBJ2-1|TRBD2|TRBV11-2|NA|17
TGTGCCAGCAGCTCGGGACTAGCGGGGGGGCCCGCCAATGAGCAGTTCTTC
CASSSGLAGGPANEQFF
>TRBJ1-6|TRBD1|TRBV19|NA|15
TGTGCCAGCCTCCCCGGACAGGGGGCGTCTTCACCCCTCCACTTT
CASLPGQGASSPLHF
>TRBJ2-3|NA|TRBV6-5|NA|16
TGTGCCAGCAGTTACTTAGGAGGGGGCGCAGGGCATACGCAGTATTTT
CASSYLGGGAGHTQYF
>TRBJ2-2|NA|TRBV9|NA|12
TGTGCCAGCAGCGGGACACCCGGGGAGCTGTTTTTT
CASSGTPGELFF
>TRBJ2-3|TRBD1|TRBV29-1|once|15
TGCAGCTCCCAGTCCGGGACAGGGTTCTCAGATACGCAGTATTTT
CSSQSGTGFSDTQYF
>TRBJ1-5|NA|TRBV11-2|once|15
TGTGCCAGCAGTGAGGCGGGCAGGAGCAATCAGCCCCAGCATTTT
CASSEAGRSNQPQHF
>TRBJ1-1|NA|TRBV7-8|NA|15
TGTGCCAGCAGGCTGAGGGCGGCGAGGAACACTGAAGCTTTCTTT
CASRLRAARNTEAFF
>TRBJ2-5|NA|TRBV11-2|NA|11
TGTGCCAGCAGCCAGCAAGAGACCCAGTACTTC
CASSQQETQYF
>TRBJ1-4|NA|TRBV7-9|NA|12
TGTGCCAGCAGCTCGCGCTTAGAAAAACTGTTTTTT
CASSSRLEKLFF
>TRBJ1-1|TRBD1|TRBV9|NA|17
TGTGCCAGCAGCGTAGGATTTGGGACAGAAAAAAACACTGAAGCTTTCTTT
CASSVGFGTEKNTEAFF
>TRBJ2-7|NA|TRBV6-1|NA|11
TGTGCCAGCAGTGCCGGGGGCGAGCAGTACTTC
CASSAGGEQYF
>TRBJ1-1|NA|TRBV10-2|NA|14
TGCGCCAGCAGTGTGAGGGGGGGGTCGACTGAAGCTTTCTTT
CASSVRGGSTEAFF
>TRBJ2-3|TRBD2|TRBV4-1|NA|19
TGCGCCAGCAGCCAAGGGAGTAGCGGGGGGTCCTCAGCGGGAGATACGCAGTATTTT
CASSQGSSGGSSAGDTQYF
>TRBJ2-5|TRBD2|TRBV6-4|NA|17
TGTGCCAGCAGTGACTGGACTAGCGGGGTACCCCAAGAGACCCAGTACTTC
CASSDWTSGVPQETQYF
>TRBJ2-5|NA|TRBV6-5|NA|13
TGTGCCAGCAGTTACGGCGGACAAGAGACCCAGTACTTC
CASSYGGQETQYF
>TRBJ1-1|NA|TRBV9|once|12
TGTGCCAGCAGCGGATCCGGGACTGAAGCTTTCTTT
CASSGSGTEAFF
>TRBJ1-4|NA|TRBV19|NA|19
TGTGCCAGTAGTACTTCAGGCGGATACAGGGTTCACACTAATGAAAAACTGTTTTTT
CASSTSGGYRVHTNEKLFF
>TRBJ1-2|NA|TRBV7-9|NA|17
TGTGCCAGCAGCTTCAACGAAAGGGCAGGGGTAAACGATGGCTACACCTTC
CASSFNERAGVNDGYTF
>TRBJ2-3|NA|TRBV7-9|NA|12
TGTGCCAGCAGCGACTTCACAGATACGCAGTATTTT
CASSDFTDTQYF
>TRBJ2-2|NA|TRBV7-2|NA|14
TGTGCCAGCAACTGGGACTGGCATCCCGGGGAGCTGTTTTTT
CASNWDWHPGELFF
>TRBJ1-5|NA|TRBV27|NA|14
TGTGCCAGCAGTTTTATAGGGGGCAATCAGCCCCAGCATTTT
CASSFIGGNQPQHF
>TRBJ1-1|NA|TRBV30|NA|13
TGTGCCTCGGAGGTGGCAGGGAACACTGAAGCTTTCTTT
CASEVAGNTEAFF
>TRBJ1-2|NA|TRBV6-5|NA|11
TGTGCCAGCAATGGGGAGTATGGCTACACCTTC
CASNGEYGYTF
>TRBJ1-2|NA|TRBV6-5|few|16
TGTGCCAGCAGTTACAAGGAGACAGGAGCTAACTATGGCTACACCTTC
CASSYKETGANYGYTF
>TRBJ1-5|NA|TRBV5-6|NA|14
TGTGCCAGCAGCTCTAGTTATAGCAATCAGCCCCAGCATTTT
CASSSSYSNQPQHF
>TRBJ2-2|NA|TRBV7-8|medium-sized|14
TGTGCCAGCAGCTTCCGGGAGACCACCGGGGAGCTGTTTTTT
CASSFRETTGELFF
>TRBJ2-7|NA|TRBV27|NA|13
TGTGCCAGCAGCCCGGACACAACCTACGAGCAGTACTTC
CASSPDTTYEQYF
>TRBJ2-3|NA|TRBV29-1|NA|18
TGCAGCGTTGAAGATCCCTCTACCAGGGATTGGAGCACAGATACGCAGTATTTT
CSVEDPSTRDWSTDTQYF
>TRBJ2-7|TRBD2|TRBV5-6|NA|15
TGTGCCAGCAGCTGGGAGGGTCACTACTTGGGGGAGCAGTACTTC
CASSWEGHYLGEQYF
>TRBJ2-3|NA|TRBV5-4|NA|14
TGTGCCAGCAGCCCACTAGTTGGCACAGATACGCAGTATTTT
CASSPLVGTDTQYF
>TRBJ2-1|TRBD2|TRBV11-2|NA|15
TGTGCCAGCAGCTTAGTGAGCGGGGGGTACAGGGAGCAGTTCTTC
CASSLVSGGYREQFF
>TRBJ1-1|NA|TRBV20-1|NA|11
TGCAGCCCCAGTCGGGGCACTGAAGCTTTCTTT
CSPSRGTEAFF
>TRBJ2-3|NA|TRBV6-1|NA|12
TGTGCCAGCAGTGAAATCGGGGATACGCAGTATTTT
CASSEIGDTQYF
>TRBJ1-6|NA|TRBV19|NA|13
TGTGCCAGTCGACAGGTGGATAATTCACCCCTCCACTTT
CASRQVDNSPLHF
>TRBJ2-2|NA|TRBV6-4|NA|13
TGTGCCAGCAGTGATCAGGGCACCGGGGAGCTGTTTTTT
CASSDQGTGELFF
>TRBJ2-7|NA|TRBV5-5|NA|12
TGTGCCAGCAGGGGGCGGCTTGACGAGCAGTACTTC
CASRGRLDEQYF
>TRBJ2-2|NA|TRBV9|once|17
TGTGCCAGCAGCAACCCTTCCGGGACAACGAACACCGGGGAGCTGTTTTTT
CASSNPSGTTNTGELFF
>TRBJ1-1|NA|TRBV7-2|NA|13
TGTGCCACCTACGGAGGGGTCGGCACTGAAGCTTTCTTT
CATYGGVGTEAFF
>TRBJ2-7|NA|TRBV4-1|NA|16
TGCGCCAGCAGCCAGGGGACTCCAGTACGTGGCTACGAGCAGTACTTC
CASSQGTPVRGYEQYF
>TRBJ1-3|NA|TRBV5-1|NA|14
TGCGCCAGCGGGGAACAGGGTTCTGGAAACACCATATATTTT
CASGEQGSGNTIYF
>TRBJ2-7|NA|TRBV28|NA|15
TGTGCCAGCAGTTTCGCGGTACAGGGGGGGAGCGAGCAGTACTTC
CASSFAVQGGSEQYF